These 9 T cell receptor beta chains were sequenced from one sample in a study of T-cell memory formation after mild COVID-19. TCRdb itself ran the 5' RACE reads through MiXCR, one entry per CDR3 protein. The sample contains 45,000 or so distinct CDR3 sequences, over 6.5% of which appear only once. Sequenced input: PBMCs or a T cell subset sorted from them (not recorded which). Receptors originate from an adult who had mild COVID-19 (a few samples of this study predate the infection). Cell type and time point are not known.

This clonotype was seen ten or more times. The chain carries TRBV7-3 and TRBJ1-1; 11 nucleotides line up with TRBD1. Germline loops: CDR1 SGHTA, CDR2 FQGTGA. V dropped 5 bases and J dropped 4; count of bases not matched to a gene: 6. This CDR3 contains 15 residues. CDR3 in DNA: TGTGCCAGCAGCCCGACCGGGACAGGGGGCACTGAAGCTTTCTTT. This gives the protein CASSPTGTGGTEAFF.

The rearrangement joins TRBV9 to TRBJ2-1; a possible D gene is TRBD1 (6 bases). Per germline, CDR1 SGDLS and CDR2 YYNGEE. V lost 4 bases, J lost 5 bases, and 16 bases lay in between. The CDR3 covers 15 residues. The CDR3 region has the DNA TGTGCCAGCAGCTTCCTGGGGGCCGATAACAATGAGCAGTTCTTC. It specifies CASSFLGADNNEQFF.

Ten or more counts support this clonotype. The CDR3 coding sequence is TGTGCCAGCCCCCGGGACTACCGTTGGTACGAGCAGTACTTC. It specifies CASPRDYRWYEQYF. The rearrangement joins TRBV11-3 to TRBJ2-7, with 7 bases aligning to TRBD2. Germline assignment: CDR1 SGHNT and CDR2 YENEEA. With V trimmed by 8 bases and J by 4 bases, 11 bases remained unmatched. This CDR3 region has 14 residues.

This clonotype is termed medium-sized. J is TRBJ2-5 and V is TRBV5-1; D call uncertain. V lost 4 bases and J lost 3, with 10 bases in between. The germline V gene encodes CDR1 SGHRS and CDR2 YFSETQ. This CDR3 comprises 13 residues. CDR3 in amino acids: CASSEHNEETQYF. CDR3 sequence (DNA): TGCGCCAGCAGCGAACACAATGAAGAGACCCAGTACTTC. Looking up the rest from reference TRBV5-1 and TRBJ2-5 gives the full variable domain: KAGVTQTPRYLIKTRGQQVTLSCSPISGHRSVSWYQQTPGQGLQFLFEYFSETQRNKGNFPGRFSGRQFSNSRSEMNVSTLELGDSALYLCASSEHNEETQYFGPGTRLLVL.

This clonotype was seen ten or more times. This sequence joins TRBV3-1 and TRBJ2-7; TRBD1 matches 9 bases. CDR1 and CDR2 (germline): LGHDT, YNNKEL (reference sequence). There are 15 residues in the CDR3. After removal of 1 base from V and 2 bases from J, the junction contained 3 bases not matched to a gene. The CDR3: CASSQAGQGPYEQYF. In nucleotides, the CDR3 is TGTGCCAGCAGCCAAGCTGGACAGGGGCCCTACGAGCAGTACTTC.

The chain couples TRBV2 to TRBJ1-6; 9 bases line up with TRBD1. V trimming: 5 bases; J trimming: 5 bases; junction bases outside the gene matches: 7. This CDR3 contains 16 residues. CDR1 SNHLY and CDR2 FYNNEI come from the germline V gene. The CDR3 region is CASSLTGTGNNSPLHF. The DNA of the CDR3 is TGTGCCAGCAGTCTCACCGGGACAGGGAATAATTCACCCCTCCACTTT.

This chain links TRBV5-1 with TRBJ2-3, with TRBD1 identical over 7 bases. V lost 4 bases to trimming and J lost 3 bases; unmatched junction nucleotides: 11. The CDR3 consists of 16 residues. Germline CDR1 is SGHRS and CDR2 is YFSETQ. DNA for the CDR3: TGCGCCAGCAGCCTCCGACAGGGCGGTCGGACAGATACGCAGTATTTT. This gives the protein CASSLRQGGRTDTQYF.

At least ten counts were recorded for this clonotype. This sequence joins TRBV29-1 and TRBJ2-3; D remains ambiguous. Per the germline V gene, CDR1 is SQVTM and CDR2 is ANQGSEA. The V gene lost 4 bases and the J gene lost 5 bases, with 10 bases spanning the gap. This CDR3 spans 12 amino acids. Here the CDR3 DNA reads TGCAGCGTTGCAAGTAGTCTAGATACGCAGTATTTT. Protein: CSVASSLDTQYF.

This chain uses TRBV28 with TRBJ1-5; D perhaps matches TRBD1 (5 bases). V was cut by 5 bases and J by 3 bases, with 14 bases left in between. Germline V gene sequence: CDR1 MDHEN, CDR2 SYDVKM. The CDR3 contains 15 residues. CDR3 in amino acids: CASSPRGRVNQPQHF. For the CDR3, the DNA is TGTGCCAGCAGTCCTCGGGGGAGAGTCAATCAGCCCCAGCATTTT.